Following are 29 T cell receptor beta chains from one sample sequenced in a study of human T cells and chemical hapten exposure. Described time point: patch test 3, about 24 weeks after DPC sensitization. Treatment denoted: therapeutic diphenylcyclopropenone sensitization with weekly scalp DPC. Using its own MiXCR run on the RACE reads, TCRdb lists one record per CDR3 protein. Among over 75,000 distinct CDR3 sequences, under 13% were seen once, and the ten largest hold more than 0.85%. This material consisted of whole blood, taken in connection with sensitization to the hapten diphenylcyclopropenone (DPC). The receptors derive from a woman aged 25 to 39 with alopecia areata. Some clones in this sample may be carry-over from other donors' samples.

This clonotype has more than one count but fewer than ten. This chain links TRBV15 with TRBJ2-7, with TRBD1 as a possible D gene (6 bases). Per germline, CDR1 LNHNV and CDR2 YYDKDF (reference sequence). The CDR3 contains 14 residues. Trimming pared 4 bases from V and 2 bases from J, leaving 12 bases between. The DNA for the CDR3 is TGTGCCACCAGCATTACAGGGTCCCCCTACGAGCAGTACGTC. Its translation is CATSITGSPYEQYV.

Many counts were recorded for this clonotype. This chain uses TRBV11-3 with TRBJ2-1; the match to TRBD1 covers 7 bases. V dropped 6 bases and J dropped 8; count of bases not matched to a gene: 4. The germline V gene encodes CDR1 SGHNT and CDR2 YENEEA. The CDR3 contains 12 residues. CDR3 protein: CASSYTGDEQFF. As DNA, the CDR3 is TGTGCCAGCAGTTATACAGGGGATGAGCAGTTCTTC.

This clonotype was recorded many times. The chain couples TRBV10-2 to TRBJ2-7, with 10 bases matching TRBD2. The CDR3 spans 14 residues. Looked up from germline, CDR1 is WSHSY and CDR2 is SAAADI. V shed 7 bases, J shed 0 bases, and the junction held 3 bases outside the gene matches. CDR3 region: CASTSGGFSYEQYV. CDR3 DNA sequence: TGCGCCAGCACTAGCGGGGGCTTCTCCTACGAGCAGTACGTC.

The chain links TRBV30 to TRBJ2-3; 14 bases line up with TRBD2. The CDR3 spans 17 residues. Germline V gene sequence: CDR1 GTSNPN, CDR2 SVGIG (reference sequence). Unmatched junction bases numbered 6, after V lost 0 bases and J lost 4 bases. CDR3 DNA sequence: TGTGCCTGGAGTGTACTGAGGACTAGCGGGAGGTCAGATACGCAGTATTTT. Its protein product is CAWSVLRTSGRSDTQYF.

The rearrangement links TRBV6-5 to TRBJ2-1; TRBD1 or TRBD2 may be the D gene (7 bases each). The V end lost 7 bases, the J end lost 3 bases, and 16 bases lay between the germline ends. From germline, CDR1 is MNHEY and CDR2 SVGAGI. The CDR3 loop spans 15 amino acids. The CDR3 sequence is CASTRGGGLYNEQFF. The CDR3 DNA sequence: TGTGCCAGCACCCGGGGAGGGGGCCTCTACAATGAGCAGTTCTTC.

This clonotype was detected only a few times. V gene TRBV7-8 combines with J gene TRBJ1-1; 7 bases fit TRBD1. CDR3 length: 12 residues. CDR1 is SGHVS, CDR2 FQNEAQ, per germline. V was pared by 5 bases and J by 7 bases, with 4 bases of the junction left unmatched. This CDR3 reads CASSTHRGEAFF. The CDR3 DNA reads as TGTGCCAGCAGCACCCACAGGGGTGAAGCTTTCTTT.

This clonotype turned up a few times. The CDR3: CASSLYVTLGTDTQYF. For the CDR3, the DNA is TGTGCCAGCAGCTTATATGTGACTTTAGGCACAGATACGCAGTATTTT. This chain uses TRBV11-2 with TRBJ2-3; unclear D gene. Germline V gives CDR1 SGHAT, CDR2 FQNNGV. Trimming shortened V by 2 bases and J by 1 base, and 13 bases separated the two germline ends. This CDR3 is 16 amino acids long.

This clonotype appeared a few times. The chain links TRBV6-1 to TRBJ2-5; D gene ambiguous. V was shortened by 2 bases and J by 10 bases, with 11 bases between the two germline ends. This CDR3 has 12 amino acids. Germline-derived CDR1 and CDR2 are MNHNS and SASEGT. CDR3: CASSESGWLQYF. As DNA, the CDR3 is TGTGCCAGCAGTGAAAGTGGCTGGCTCCAGTACTTC.

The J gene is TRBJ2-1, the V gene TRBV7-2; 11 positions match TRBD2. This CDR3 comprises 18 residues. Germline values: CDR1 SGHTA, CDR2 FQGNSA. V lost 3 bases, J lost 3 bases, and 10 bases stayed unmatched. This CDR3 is CASSFRLLAGVGYNEQFF. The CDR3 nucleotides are TGTGCCAGCAGCTTCCGTCTACTAGCGGGAGTTGGCTACAATGAGCAGTTCTTC. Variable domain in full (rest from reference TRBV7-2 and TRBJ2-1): GAGVSQSPSNKVTEKGKDVELRCDPISGHTALYWYRQSLGQGLEFLIYFQGNSAPDKSGLPSDRFSAERTGGSVSTLTIQRTQQEDSAVYLCASSFRLLAGVGYNEQFFGPGTRLTVL.

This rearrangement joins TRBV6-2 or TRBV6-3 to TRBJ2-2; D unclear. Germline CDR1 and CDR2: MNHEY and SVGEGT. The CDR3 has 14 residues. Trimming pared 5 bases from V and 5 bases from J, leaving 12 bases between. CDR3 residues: CASSENADTGELFF. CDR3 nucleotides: TGTGCCAGCAGTGAAAATGCAGATACCGGGGAGCTGTTTTTT.

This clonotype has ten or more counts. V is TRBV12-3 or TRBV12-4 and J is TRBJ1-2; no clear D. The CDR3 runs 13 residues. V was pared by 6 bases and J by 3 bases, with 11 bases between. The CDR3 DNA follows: TGTGCCAGCAGCACCGCTTTCTACTATGGCTACACCTTC. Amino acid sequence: CASSTAFYYGYTF.

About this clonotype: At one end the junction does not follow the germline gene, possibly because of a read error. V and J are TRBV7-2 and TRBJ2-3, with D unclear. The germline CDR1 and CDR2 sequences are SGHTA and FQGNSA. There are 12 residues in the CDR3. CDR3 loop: CASSLNADTQYF. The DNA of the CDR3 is TGTGCCAGCAGCCTAAACGCAGATACACAGTATTTT.

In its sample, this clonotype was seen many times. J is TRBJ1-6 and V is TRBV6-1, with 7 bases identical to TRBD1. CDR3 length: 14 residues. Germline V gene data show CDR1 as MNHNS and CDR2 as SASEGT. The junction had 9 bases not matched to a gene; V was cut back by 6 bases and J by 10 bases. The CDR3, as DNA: TGTGCCAGCAGCTTACAGACAGGGCTATCACCCCTCCACTTT. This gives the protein CASSLQTGLSPLHF.

In DNA, the CDR3 is TGCGCCAGCAGCTTCAGGGGTTCGGAAGGATCCACTGAAGCTTTCTTT. Its translation: CASSFRGSEGSTEAFF. This chain links TRBV5-1 with TRBJ1-1, with a possible D match to TRBD1 (6 bases). This CDR3 comprises 16 residues. V was clipped by 2 bases and J by 4 bases, with 18 bases between them. From germline, CDR1 is SGHRS and CDR2 YFSETQ.

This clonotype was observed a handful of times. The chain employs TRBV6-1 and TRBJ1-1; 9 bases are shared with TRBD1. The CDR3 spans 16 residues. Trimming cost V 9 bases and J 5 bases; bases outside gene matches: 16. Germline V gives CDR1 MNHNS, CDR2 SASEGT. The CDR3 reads CASQPGTGISNTEAFF. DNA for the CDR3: TGTGCCAGTCAACCTGGGACAGGGATTTCGAATACTGAAGCTTTCTTT.

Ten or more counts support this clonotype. The CDR3 DNA follows: TGTGCCAGCAGCGTAGATCATTCGAACACCGGGGAGCTGTTTTTT. As protein: CASSVDHSNTGELFF. This sequence joins TRBV9 and TRBJ2-2; unclear D gene. Germline V gene lookup returns CDR1 SGDLS and CDR2 YYNGEE. This CDR3 spans 15 amino acids. V lost 0 bases and J lost 0, with 6 bases in between.

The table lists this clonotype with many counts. The CDR3 is CASSYPKRTYEQYF. In DNA, the CDR3 is TGTGCCAGCAGTTACCCCAAGAGGACTTACGAGCAGTACTTC. The genes are TRBV6-2 or TRBV6-3 and TRBJ2-7; weak D call: TRBD2 (5 bases). This CDR3 has 14 residues. Trimming removed 2 bases from V and 4 bases from J, with 12 bases in between. Germline-derived CDR1 and CDR2 are MNHEY and SVGEGT.

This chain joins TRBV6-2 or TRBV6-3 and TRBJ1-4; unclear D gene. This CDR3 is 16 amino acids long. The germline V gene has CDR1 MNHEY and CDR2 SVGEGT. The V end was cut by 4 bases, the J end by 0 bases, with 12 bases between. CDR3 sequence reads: CASSSPPRTTNEKLFF. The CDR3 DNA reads TGTGCCAGCAGTTCGCCTCCCAGAACAACTAATGAAAAACTGTTTTTT.

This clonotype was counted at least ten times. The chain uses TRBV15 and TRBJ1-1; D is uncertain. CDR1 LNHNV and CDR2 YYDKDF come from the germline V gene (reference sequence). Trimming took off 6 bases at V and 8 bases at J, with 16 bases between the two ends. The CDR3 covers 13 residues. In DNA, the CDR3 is TGTGCCACCAGGGCTCCGGGGTCCGGGGAAGCTTTCTTT. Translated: CATRAPGSGEAFF.

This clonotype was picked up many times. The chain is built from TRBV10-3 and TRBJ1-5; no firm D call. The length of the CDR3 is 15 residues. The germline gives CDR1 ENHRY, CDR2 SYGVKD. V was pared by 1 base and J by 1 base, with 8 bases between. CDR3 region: CAISELGHSNQPQHF. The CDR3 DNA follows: TGTGCCATCAGTGAGTTGGGCCACAGCAATCAGCCCCAGCATTTT.

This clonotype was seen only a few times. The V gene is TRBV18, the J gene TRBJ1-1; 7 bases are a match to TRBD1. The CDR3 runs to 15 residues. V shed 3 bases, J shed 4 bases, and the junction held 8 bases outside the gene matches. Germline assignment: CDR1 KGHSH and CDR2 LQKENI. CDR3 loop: CASSPPTGPGTEAFF. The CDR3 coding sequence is TGTGCCAGCTCACCCCCGACAGGGCCGGGCACTGAAGCTTTCTTT.

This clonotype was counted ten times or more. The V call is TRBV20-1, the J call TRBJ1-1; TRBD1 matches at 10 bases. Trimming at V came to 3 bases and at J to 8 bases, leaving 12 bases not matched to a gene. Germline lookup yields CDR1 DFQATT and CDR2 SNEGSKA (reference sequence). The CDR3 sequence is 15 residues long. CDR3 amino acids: CSARGSTGGQTEAFF. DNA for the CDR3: TGCAGTGCTAGGGGTTCGACAGGGGGCCAAACAGAAGCTTTCTTT.

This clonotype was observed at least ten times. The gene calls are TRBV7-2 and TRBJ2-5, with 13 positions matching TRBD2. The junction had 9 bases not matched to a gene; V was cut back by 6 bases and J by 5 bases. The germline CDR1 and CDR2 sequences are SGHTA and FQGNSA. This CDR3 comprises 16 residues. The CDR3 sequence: CASRDGLAGAGETQYF. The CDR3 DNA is TGTGCCAGCAGGGACGGACTAGCGGGGGCCGGGGAGACCCAGTACTTC.

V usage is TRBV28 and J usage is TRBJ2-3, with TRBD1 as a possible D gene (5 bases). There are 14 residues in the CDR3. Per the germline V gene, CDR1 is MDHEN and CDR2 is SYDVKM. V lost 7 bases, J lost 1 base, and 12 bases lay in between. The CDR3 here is CASKGLGGTDTQYF. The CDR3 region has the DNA TGTGCCAGCAAAGGTCTAGGGGGCACAGATACGCAGTATTTT. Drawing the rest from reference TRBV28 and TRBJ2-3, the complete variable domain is DVKVTQSSRYLVKRTGEKVFLECVQDMDHENMFWYRQDPGLGLRLIYFSYDVKMKEKGDIPEGYSVSREKKERFSLILESASTNQTSMYLCASKGLGGTDTQYFGPGTRLTVL.

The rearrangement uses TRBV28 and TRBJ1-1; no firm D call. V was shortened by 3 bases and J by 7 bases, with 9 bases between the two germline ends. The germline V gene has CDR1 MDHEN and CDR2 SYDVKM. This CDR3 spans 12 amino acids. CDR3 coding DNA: TGTGCCAGCAGTTTGAGGTCTGATGAAGCTTTCTTT. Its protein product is CASSLRSDEAFF.

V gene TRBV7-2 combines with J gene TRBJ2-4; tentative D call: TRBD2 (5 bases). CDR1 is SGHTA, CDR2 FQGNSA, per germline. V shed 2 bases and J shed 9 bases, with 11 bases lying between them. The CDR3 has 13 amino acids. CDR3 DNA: TGTGCCAGCAGCTTATCTGGACTGGCCATTCAGTACTTC. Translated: CASSLSGLAIQYF.

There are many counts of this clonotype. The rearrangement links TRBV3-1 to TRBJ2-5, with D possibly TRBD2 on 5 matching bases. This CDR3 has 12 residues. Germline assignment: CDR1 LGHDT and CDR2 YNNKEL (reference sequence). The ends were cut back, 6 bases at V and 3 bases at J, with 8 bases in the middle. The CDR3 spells CASSWEKETQYF. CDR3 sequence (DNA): TGTGCCAGCAGTTGGGAGAAAGAGACCCAGTACTTC.

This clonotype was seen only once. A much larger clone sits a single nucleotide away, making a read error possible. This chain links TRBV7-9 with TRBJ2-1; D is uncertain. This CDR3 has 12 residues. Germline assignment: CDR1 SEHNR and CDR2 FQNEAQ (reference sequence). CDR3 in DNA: TGTGCCTGCAGCTTAGGTTCTCGAGAGCAGTTCTTC. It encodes CACSLGSREQFF.

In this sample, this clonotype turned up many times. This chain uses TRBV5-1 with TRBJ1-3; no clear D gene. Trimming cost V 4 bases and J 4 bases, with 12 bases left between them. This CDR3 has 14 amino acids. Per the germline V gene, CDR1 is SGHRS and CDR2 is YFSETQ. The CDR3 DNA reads TGCGCCAGCAGCGTGGTACCGGGAGGAAACACCATATATTTT. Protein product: CASSVVPGGNTIYF.